Given below is one T cell receptor beta chain in context. Per the authors' pipeline: Estimates of nucleated cell counts were drawn from the amplification of reference gene primers. Method: immunoSEQ multiplex PCR; TCRdb's copy keeps in-frame clones and lacks some. V, J and clone size reflect that table, while D and trimming were determined from the DNA. The sample records some 360,000 clones, approximately 89% being singletons. These data come from a study of blood T cell repertoires in COVID-19. Overall study: The samples span acute and convalescent COVID-19 from the United States, Italy and Spain. The cDNA or gDNA used as material had been derived from T cells, B-cell-depleted T cells, or PBMCs.

The Seattle patients joined while their infection was active and were tracked longitudinally afterward. Sequences were obtained from peripheral blood. This receptor was taken from a woman aged 60-75 years with COVID-19, enrolled during active disease.

The CDR3 protein is CASTNRARQEETQYF. The CDR3 DNA reads as TGTGCCAGCACCAACAGGGCTAGACAGGAAGAGACCCAGTACTTC. This chain links TRBV6-6 with TRBJ2-5, with a possible D match to TRBD1 (6 bases). Looked up from germline, CDR1 is MNHNY and CDR2 is SVGAGI (reference sequence). The V end lost 7 bases, the J end lost 3 bases, and 18 bases lay between the germline ends. The CDR3 has 15 amino acids.